Listed here are 11 T cell receptor beta chains from one sample, sequenced in a study of blood T cells in healthy people across ages (dated by TCRdb to the mid-2010s). Library preparation employed 5' RACE. Reads for this sample came from an Illumina HiSeq 2500. A second PCR of roughly 7 to 11 cycles was performed with a sample-barcoded 5' primer and a J-beta primer mix. TCRdb reran the public reads through fastp at Q25 and MiXCR, keeping productive beta chains. CDR3 protein sequences are deduplicated, and each keeps its most common genes and DNA. The sample profile shows 600,000 to 900,000 distinct CDR3 sequences; around 25% of them were found once. Of the sample, 3% falls within the top ten clones. These data were likewise used in another study, on T cells of mothers and their children.

Sample: blood. The receptor source for this set is a boy aged 5 to 17 in good health.

This clonotype was observed a few times. This chain links TRBV5-1 with TRBJ2-7; 10 bases line up with TRBD2. After removal of 7 bases from V and 7 bases from J, the junction contained 17 bases not matched to a gene. Germline CDR1 SGHRS, CDR2 YFSETQ. This CDR3 contains 16 residues. CDR3: CASYGGAGGPSDEQYF. CDR3 coding DNA: TGCGCCAGCTACGGTGGAGCGGGGGGGCCGTCGGATGAGCAGTACTTC.

This clonotype has only a few counts. The rearrangement joins TRBV12-3 or TRBV12-4 to TRBJ2-7, with D perhaps TRBD2 (5 bases). The V gene lost 5 bases and the J gene lost 1 base, with 15 bases spanning the gap. The CDR3 length is 15 residues. The CDR3 nucleotides are TGTGCCAGCAGTCCCCCGGGGAAAGATTCCTACGAGCAGTACTTC. Translated: CASSPPGKDSYEQYF.

The sample holds a few counts of this clonotype. The V call is TRBV6-1, the J call TRBJ2-7; TRBD1 is a possible D gene (6 bases). The CDR3 spans 13 residues. Germline CDR1 and CDR2: MNHNS and SASEGT. V lost 5 bases and J lost 0, with 8 bases in between. The CDR3 region is CASSRDNSYEQYF. The DNA of the CDR3 is TGTGCCAGCAGTCGGGACAACTCCTACGAGCAGTACTTC.

This clonotype has ten or more counts. CDR3 coding DNA: TGCGCCAGCAGCACCGGGACAGTACAAGAGACCCAGTACTTC. Encoded protein: CASSTGTVQETQYF. The chain combines TRBV5-1 with TRBJ2-5; 7 nucleotides align to TRBD1. Germline V gene data show CDR1 as SGHRS and CDR2 as YFSETQ. There are 14 residues in the CDR3. V was clipped by 4 bases and J by 2 bases; unmatched bases: 5.

This clonotype was counted between two and nine times. The J gene is TRBJ1-4, the V gene TRBV5-1; a possible D gene is TRBD1 (5 bases). CDR1 SGHRS and CDR2 YFSETQ come from the germline V gene. Trimming took 1 base from V and 4 from J, leaving 11 bases between them. CDR3 length: 15 residues. The CDR3 DNA sequence: TGCGCCAGCAGCTTGACTCAGGGAAATAATGAAAAACTGTTTTTT. Encoded protein: CASSLTQGNNEKLFF. The full variable domain, its missing parts supplied by reference TRBV5-1 and TRBJ1-4, is KAGVTQTPRYLIKTRGQQVTLSCSPISGHRSVSWYQQTPGQGLQFLFEYFSETQRNKGNFPGRFSGRQFSNSRSEMNVSTLELGDSALYLCASSLTQGNNEKLFFGSGTQLSVL.

The genes are TRBV6-2 or TRBV6-3 and TRBJ2-5, with D maybe TRBD2 (5 bases). CDR1 is MNHEY, CDR2 SVGEGT, per germline. Trimming removed 5 bases at V and 7 bases at J, with 20 bases between. The CDR3 contains 15 residues. The CDR3 sequence: CASSNQVGAAATQYF. Here the CDR3 DNA reads TGTGCCAGCAGTAACCAGGTGGGCGCAGCGGCGACCCAGTACTTC.

The chain links TRBV2 to TRBJ1-2; TRBD1 aligns across 7 bases. After removal of 5 bases from V and 12 bases from J, the junction contained 15 bases not matched to a gene. This CDR3 contains 14 residues. Germline-derived CDR1 and CDR2 are SNHLY and FYNNEI. CDR3 region: CASSSKPGQFHHTF. The CDR3 DNA follows: TGTGCCAGCAGTTCTAAACCGGGACAGTTTCACCACACCTTC.

The chain joins TRBV29-1 to TRBJ1-4; the D is unclear. CDR3 length: 11 amino acids. The germline CDR1 and CDR2 sequences are SQVTM and ANQGSEA. The V and J ends lost 5 bases and 7 bases respectively, with 8 bases between them. The chain's CDR3 is CSVQGGEKLFF. Written as DNA, the CDR3 is TGCAGCGTTCAAGGTGGTGAAAAACTGTTTTTT.

This clonotype has only a few counts. This chain joins TRBV10-2 and TRBJ2-5, with D perhaps being TRBD1 or TRBD2 (5 bases each). Judging by the DNA end, TRBJ2-7 fits better; the J call may be wrong. This CDR3 has 11 amino acids. Germline-derived CDR1 and CDR2 are WSHSY and SAAADI. CDR3 in amino acids: CASSWDGEQYF. The CDR3 DNA is TGCGCCAGCAGTTGGGACGGCGAGCAGTACTTC.

The rearrangement links TRBV20-1 to TRBJ1-1; 10 nucleotides match TRBD1. V lost 3 bases and J lost 3; bases outside the gene matches: 4. The length of the CDR3 is 14 residues. CDR1 and CDR2 from the germline V gene are DFQATT and SNEGSKA (reference sequence). Here the CDR3 reads CSARTGGSHTEAFF. DNA for the CDR3: TGCAGTGCTAGGACAGGGGGCTCCCACACTGAAGCTTTCTTT.

This clonotype came up a few times. The gene calls are TRBV6-9 and TRBJ2-7; 8 bases fit TRBD1. Germline V CDR1 and CDR2: MNHGY, SVAAGI. The CDR3 sequence is 16 residues long. J gave up 5 bases and V 1 base, and 10 bases lay outside the gene matches. The CDR3 DNA is TGTGCCAGCAGTTATTTCGCCGGGACAGGACGGGACGAGCAGTACTTC. It translates to CASSYFAGTGRDEQYF.